This T cell receptor (beta chain) came from a study of T cell repertoires in cytomegalovirus infection. Turning to the study itself: Indications came from public TCR beta signatures; they pointed to CMV infection and to a matching HLA type. General study points: The response measured ex vivo was dominated by TCR beta clonotypes (HLA-C-restricted and CMV-specific). Identification of carriers of CMV plus the relevant HLA was performed using cumulative public TCR beta family frequency.

Each CDR3 protein is one row after TCRdb ran MiXCR on the reads. The table shows roughly 240,000 distinct CDR3 sequences, with approximately 7% occurring only once. Between the trimmed V and J ends, which lost 1 base and 0 bases, there was a span of 7 bases. The length of the CDR3 is 16 residues. CDR1 is SGHNT and CDR2 is YENEEA in the germline V gene. In its sample, this clonotype was seen a few times. Its matching antigen is unknown. Sequenced: PBMCs. The chain uses TRBV11-3 and TRBJ2-6, with a tentative D call TRBD1 (6 bases). The origin of this receptor is a human donor in good health (CMV status not recorded). Some clones in this sample may be carry-over from other donors' samples. CDR3 DNA sequence: TGTGCCAGCAGCTTAGGGGGGCACTCTGGGGCCAACGTCCTGACTTTC. As protein: CASSLGGHSGANVLTF.